A single sample is the source of the 2 T cell receptor beta chains below, sequenced in a study of blood T cell repertoires in COVID-19. Here immunoSEQ multiplex PCR was the method, and the copy in TCRdb shows in-frame clones only, minus some. The sample has approximately 480,000 clones; about nine tenths are singletons. The sample comprised PBMCs or T cells enriched from blood (not recorded which). Receptor source: a woman in her late teens or twenties who had recovered from COVID-19.

V gene TRBV28 combines with J gene TRBJ2-7; TRBD1 matches at 11 bases. J was trimmed by 3 bases and V by 3 bases; bases with no gene match: 1. Per the germline V gene, CDR1 is MDHEN and CDR2 is SYDVKM. The CDR3 consists of 14 residues. CDR3 residues: CASSFGTGGYEQYF. The CDR3, as DNA: TGTGCCAGCAGTTTCGGGACAGGGGGCTACGAGCAGTACTTC.

The genes are TRBV9 and TRBJ2-6; weak D call: TRBD1 (5 bases). Germline lookup yields CDR1 SGDLS and CDR2 YYNGEE. The CDR3 is 17 residues long. V lost 3 bases and J lost 4, with 17 bases in between. The chain's CDR3 is CASSEQATSSGANVLTF. In DNA, the CDR3 is TGTGCCAGCAGCGAACAGGCCACCTCCTCCGGGGCCAACGTCCTGACTTTC.